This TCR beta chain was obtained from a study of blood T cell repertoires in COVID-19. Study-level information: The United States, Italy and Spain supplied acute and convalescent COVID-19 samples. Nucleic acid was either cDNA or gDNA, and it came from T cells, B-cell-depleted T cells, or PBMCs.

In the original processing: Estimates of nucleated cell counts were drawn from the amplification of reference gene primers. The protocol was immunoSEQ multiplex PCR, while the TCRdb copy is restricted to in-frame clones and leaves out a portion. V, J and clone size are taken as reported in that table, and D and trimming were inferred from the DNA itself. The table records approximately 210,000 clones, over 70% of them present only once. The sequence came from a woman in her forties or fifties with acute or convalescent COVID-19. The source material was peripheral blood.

The CDR3, as DNA: TGTGCCAGCAGACGAGCGGGACCACAAGAGACCCAGTACTTC. This sequence encodes CASRRAGPQETQYF. The V call is TRBV3-1 (or the pseudogene TRBV3-2), the J call TRBJ2-5; TRBD2 matches 7 bases. This CDR3 is 14 amino acids long. CDR1 is LGHDT and CDR2 is YNNKEL in the germline V gene (reference sequence). The V segment lost 6 bases and the J segment 2 bases; nucleotides outside the gene matches: 6.